What follows describes a single T cell receptor (beta chain). Its antigen is unidentified. CDR3 size: 16 residues. Looked up from germline, CDR1 is SEHNR and CDR2 is FQNEAQ (reference sequence). V lost 4 bases and J lost 4; bases outside the gene matches: 9. The sample is drawn from a study of cytomegalovirus exposure and HLA in healthy donors. Study details: Earlier findings included 100 million to 130 million unique TCR beta sequences obtained from about 179 million T cells. Overall study results and limits: Cytomegalovirus association was assigned to about 150 TCR beta chains. Follow-up analysis later connected one missense variant in DCLRE1C with trimming of TCR beta V- and J-genes.

The PCR employed 60 Vbeta primers together with 13 Jbeta primers. The assay was immunoSEQ multiplex PCR, and TCRdb's table has in-frame clones only and misses some. Of more than 90,000 clones detected, approximately 76% appear once; the ten largest clones hold around 7%. The sample taken for sequencing was PBMCs. This chain uses TRBV7-9 with TRBJ1-5, with 8 bases matching TRBD1. The TCR comes from a man aged 40-49 years in good health and CMV-seropositive. The DNA of the CDR3 is TGTGCCAGCAGCTCGACAGGGGACGGGAGTAATCAGCCCCAGCATTTT. Protein: CASSSTGDGSNQPQHF.